The 7 T cell receptor beta chains listed next were all sequenced from one sample in a study of type 1 and type 2 diabetes patients. Amplification started from genomic DNA. A primer set of 30 forward and 13 reverse primers amplified the CDR3. TCRdb analysed the multiplex PCR reads with MiXCR anew, one entry per CDR3 protein. The table shows 250,000 or so distinct CDR3 sequences, with roughly 50% occurring only once. The specimen was peripheral blood mononuclear cells (PBMCs). The receptors come from a man aged 18 to 29 with type 2 diabetes.

The genes are TRBV6-1 and TRBJ2-3; 8 nucleotides line up with TRBD2. Germline lookup yields CDR1 MNHNS and CDR2 SASEGT. The CDR3 contains 15 residues. Losses at the gene ends were 5 bases for V and 4 bases for J; bases not matched to a gene: 8. The CDR3 DNA reads as TGTGCCAGCAGTCCTCAGCGGGAGTGGGCAGATACGCAGTATTTT. It translates to CASSPQREWADTQYF.

This clonotype was counted ten times or more. The CDR3 is CASSLEYTGELFF. Written as DNA, the CDR3 is TGCGCCAGCAGCCTAGAATACACCGGGGAGCTGTTTTTT. The genes are TRBV4-1 and TRBJ2-2, with no clear D. CDR1 is MGHRA and CDR2 is YSYEKL in the germline V gene. The CDR3 has 13 residues. V was shortened by 4 bases and J by 3 bases, with 6 bases between the two germline ends.

As for this clonotype: The junction departs from the called germline gene at one end, perhaps through a read error. V is TRBV5-5 and J is TRBJ2-2; 9 bases map to TRBD1. CDR1 and CDR2 (germline): SGHKS, YYEKEE (reference sequence). The CDR3 contains 15 residues. In DNA form, the CDR3 reads TGCGCCAGCAGCGACAGGGGGTCGAACACCGGGGAGCTGTTTTTT. It encodes CASSDRGSNTGELFF. Variable domain in full (rest from reference TRBV5-5 and TRBJ2-2): DAGVTQSPTHLIKTRGQQVTLRCSPISGHKSVSWYQQVLGQGPQFIFQYYEKEERGRGNFPDRFSARQFPNYSSELNVNALLLGDSALYLCASSDRGSNTGELFFGEGSRLTVL.

The CDR3 nucleotides are TGTGCCAGCAGCCAAGCCGGCTATGCCTACGAGCAGTACTTC. Translated, it gives CASSQAGYAYEQYF. V usage is TRBV3-1 and J usage is TRBJ2-7; D unclear. The CDR3 is 14 amino acids. The V and J ends lost 1 base and 2 bases respectively, with 9 bases between them. Germline-derived CDR1 and CDR2 are LGHDT and YNNKEL (reference sequence).

This sequence joins TRBV5-1 and TRBJ2-7; tentatively, D is TRBD1 or TRBD2 (6 bases each). The germline V gene has CDR1 SGHRS and CDR2 YFSETQ. V was trimmed by 1 base and J by 2 bases, leaving 13 bases between them. There are 15 residues in the CDR3. The CDR3 protein is CASSLKVGGTYEQYF. The CDR3 bases are TGCGCCAGCAGCTTGAAGGTAGGGGGGACCTACGAGCAGTACTTC.

The chain joins TRBV12-3 or TRBV12-4 to TRBJ1-2; tentative D call: TRBD1 (5 bases). The CDR3 extends over 13 amino acids. Trimming took off 1 base at V and 7 bases at J, with 10 bases between the two ends. CDR3 coding DNA: TGTGCCAGCAGTTTAGGGGGGGATCTTGGCTACACCTTC. This sequence encodes CASSLGGDLGYTF.

The J gene is TRBJ1-2, the V gene TRBV19; TRBD1 might be the D (5 bases). Trimming shortened V by 6 bases and J by 5 bases, and 13 bases separated the two germline ends. The germline V gene has CDR1 LNHDA and CDR2 SQIVND (reference sequence). The CDR3 contains 13 residues. This chain's CDR3 is CASSPGGKYGYTF. CDR3 nucleotide sequence: TGTGCCAGTAGCCCCGGGGGGAAGTATGGCTACACCTTC.